What follows are 21 T cell receptor beta chains derived from one specimen sequenced in a study of technical replicates of blood from several donors. Method: immunoSEQ multiplex PCR; TCRdb's copy keeps in-frame clones and lacks some. The sample shows around 68,000 clones, under 98% of them seen only once. The specimen sequenced was T cells isolated from PBMCs. Receptor source: a human donor in good health.

The chain links TRBV6-5 to TRBJ2-7; weak D call: TRBD2 (6 bases). CDR3 length: 14 residues. Germline V lookup: CDR1 MNHEY, CDR2 SVGAGI. The V and J ends lost 6 bases and 2 bases respectively, with 14 bases between them. The CDR3: CASSQTRGAYEQYF. The DNA for the CDR3 is TGTGCCAGCAGCCAGACTAGAGGAGCCTACGAGCAGTACTTC.

Notes on this clone: One end of the junction does not line up with germline, which may come from a read error. This sequence joins TRBV19 and TRBJ2-1, with TRBD2 matching over 9 bases. This CDR3 comprises 14 residues. From germline, CDR1 is LNHDA and CDR2 SQIVND (reference sequence). CDR3 nucleotides: TGTGCCAGTACAGGCGGGAGGGCCTACCATGAGCAGTTCTTC. Its translation: CASTGGRAYHEQFF.

The genes are TRBV30 and TRBJ1-3; D is ambiguous. CDR1 and CDR2 (germline): GTSNPN, SVGIG (reference sequence). The CDR3 length is 12 residues. Trimming cost V 5 bases and J 0 bases, with 5 bases left between them. The CDR3 nucleotides are TGTGCCTGGCAATTCTCTGGAAACACCATATATTTT. It is translated as CAWQFSGNTIYF.

V is TRBV4-2 and J is TRBJ2-1; the D is unclear. Germline CDR1 reads LGHNA; CDR2 reads YNFKEQ. The CDR3 runs 12 residues. V gave up 3 bases and J gave up 8 bases, with 8 bases separating them. CDR3 sequence reads: CASSQSPDEQFF. In DNA form, the CDR3 reads TGTGCCAGCAGCCAGAGCCCCGATGAGCAGTTCTTC.

The chain carries TRBV4-1 and TRBJ2-1, with TRBD1 identical over 7 bases. V dropped 4 bases and J dropped 2; count of bases not matched to a gene: 8. Looked up from germline, CDR1 is MGHRA and CDR2 is YSYEKL. This CDR3 region has 16 residues. The CDR3 DNA follows: TGCGCCAGCAGCCTTTCCCGACAGGGTACCTACAATGAGCAGTTCTTC. This encodes CASSLSRQGTYNEQFF.

This clone was counted a few times. The rearrangement links TRBV29-1 to TRBJ2-7, with TRBD2 identical over 10 bases. The trim removed 6 bases at V and 5 bases at J, leaving 13 bases unmatched. Germline V gene sequence: CDR1 SQVTM, CDR2 ANQGSEA. The CDR3 consists of 15 residues. Here the CDR3 reads CSVRTSGNYPHEQYF. CDR3 nucleotide sequence: TGCAGCGTACGGACTAGCGGCAACTATCCCCACGAGCAGTACTTC.

This rearrangement joins TRBV5-6 to TRBJ2-2; D is perhaps TRBD1 (5 bases). CDR1 and CDR2 from the germline V gene are SGHDT and YYEEEE. V lost 4 bases to trimming and J lost 0 bases, with 13 bases between them. This CDR3 is 16 amino acids long. The CDR3 reads CASSPTDSTNTGELFF. CDR3 nucleotides: TGTGCCAGCAGCCCAACCGACAGCACGAACACCGGGGAGCTGTTTTTT.

The rearrangement uses TRBV4-3 and TRBJ2-1, with D perhaps matching TRBD2 (6 bases). Trimming shortened V by 4 bases and J by 1 base, and 14 bases separated the two germline ends. The CDR3 runs to 16 residues. Germline CDR1 LGHNA, CDR2 YSLEER. CDR3 in DNA: TGCGCCAGCAGCCCAACCGGGACTCATTCCTACAATGAGCAGTTCTTC. This codes for CASSPTGTHSYNEQFF.

J is TRBJ2-1 and V is TRBV5-1; D call uncertain. Germline CDR1 reads SGHRS; CDR2 reads YFSETQ. The CDR3 spans 14 residues. Between the trimmed V and J ends, which lost 1 base and 3 bases, there was a span of 8 bases. The CDR3 sequence: CASSLSSNYNEQFF. The CDR3 region has the DNA TGCGCCAGCAGCTTGAGTAGTAACTACAATGAGCAGTTCTTC.

This chain joins TRBV6-1 and TRBJ2-1, with 7 bases lining up with TRBD2. The germline CDR1 and CDR2 sequences are MNHNS and SASEGT. J lost 0 bases, V lost 3 bases, and 5 bases had no gene match. The CDR3 runs 16 residues. DNA of the CDR3: TGTGCCAGCAGTGAGCTAGCGGAGGACTCCTACAATGAGCAGTTCTTC. Translating gives CASSELAEDSYNEQFF.

The chain joins TRBV5-5 to TRBJ1-3, with D possibly being TRBD1 (6 bases). Germline loops: CDR1 SGHKS, CDR2 YYEKEE (reference sequence). V was shortened by 3 bases and J by 4 bases, with 11 bases between the two germline ends. This CDR3 comprises 14 residues. CDR3 in DNA: TGTGCCAGCAGCTACGCGACAGGCGGAAACACCATATATTTT. It translates to CASSYATGGNTIYF. Full variable domain (remainder filled in from reference TRBV5-5 and TRBJ1-3): DAGVTQSPTHLIKTRGQQVTLRCSPISGHKSVSWYQQVLGQGPQFIFQYYEKEERGRGNFPDRFSARQFPNYSSELNVNALLLGDSALYLCASSYATGGNTIYFGEGSWLTVV.

The CDR3 DNA is TGTGCCAGCAGCTTGGTTCACACAGATACGCAGTATTTT. Its protein is CASSLVHTDTQYF. V usage is TRBV5-8 and J usage is TRBJ2-3, with D unresolved. This CDR3 has 13 amino acids. V lost 0 bases and J lost 2, with 4 bases in between. The germline CDR1 and CDR2 sequences are SGHTS and YDEGEE. Variable domain in full (rest from reference TRBV5-8 and TRBJ2-3): EAGVTQSPTHLIKTRGQQATLRCSPISGHTSVYWYQQALGLGLQFLLWYDEGEERNRGNFPPRFSGRQFPNYSSELNVNALELEDSALYLCASSLVHTDTQYFGPGTRLTVL.

V and J are TRBV9 and TRBJ2-2; 7 bases agree with TRBD2. The CDR3 covers 15 residues. Germline V CDR1 and CDR2: SGDLS, YYNGEE. The trim removed 2 bases at V and 6 bases at J, leaving 7 bases unmatched. CDR3 DNA sequence: TGTGCCAGCAGCGTGAGCGGGGAGTGGTCCGGGGAGCTGTTTTTT. Protein product: CASSVSGEWSGELFF. The variable domain in full, completed from reference TRBV9 and TRBJ2-2, reads DSGVTQTPKHLITATGQRVTLRCSPRSGDLSVYWYQQSLDQGLQFLIQYYNGEERAKGNILERFSAQQFPDLHSELNLSSLELGDSALYFCASSVSGEWSGELFFGEGSRLTVL.

This chain links TRBV11-3 with TRBJ2-7; TRBD1 agrees at 7 bases. This CDR3 spans 16 amino acids. V lost 2 bases to trimming and J lost 3 bases; unmatched junction nucleotides: 10. Germline CDR1 is SGHNT and CDR2 is YENEEA. In DNA form, the CDR3 reads TGTGCCAGCAGCTTATTTCCCGCCGGACAGGTCTACGAGCAGTACTTC. This gives the protein CASSLFPAGQVYEQYF.

V gene TRBV19 combines with J gene TRBJ1-1; TRBD1 agrees at 10 bases. The CDR3 is made up of 15 amino acids. Trimming took 8 bases from V and 0 from J; bases not matched to a gene: 6. Germline values: CDR1 LNHDA, CDR2 SQIVND (reference sequence). CDR3 sequence: CASRRDRGLNTEAFF. In nucleotides, the CDR3 is TGTGCCAGTCGCCGGGACAGGGGTTTGAACACTGAAGCTTTCTTT. Full variable domain (outside the CDR3, taken from reference TRBV19 and TRBJ1-1): DGGITQSPKYLFRKEGQNVTLSCEQNLNHDAMYWYRQDPGQGLRLIYYSQIVNDFQKGDIAEGYSVSREKKESFPLTVTSAQKNPTAFYLCASRRDRGLNTEAFFGQGTRLTVV.

The chain uses TRBV10-3 and TRBJ2-7; D gene uncertain. The CDR3 length is 11 residues. Looked up from germline, CDR1 is ENHRY and CDR2 is SYGVKD. Between the trimmed V and J ends, which lost 3 bases and 2 bases, there was a span of 2 bases. The chain's CDR3 is CAISDTYEQYF. CDR3 DNA: TGTGCCATCAGTGACACCTACGAGCAGTACTTC.

This chain joins TRBV28 and TRBJ2-2, with 7 bases that match TRBD1. Germline V gives CDR1 MDHEN, CDR2 SYDVKM. V lost 7 bases to trimming and J lost 4 bases; unmatched junction nucleotides: 9. CDR3 size: 15 residues. The CDR3 DNA is TGTGCCAGCACGCCCGGGACAGCAAGCACCGGGGAGCTGTTTTTT. Residues: CASTPGTASTGELFF.

The CDR3 nucleotides are TGTGCCAGCAGCTTGTCAGGGGAAGGCGAAAAACTGTTTTTT. It codes for CASSLSGEGEKLFF. This chain connects TRBV11-2 to TRBJ1-4, with a tentative D call TRBD1 (6 bases). The germline CDR1 and CDR2 sequences are SGHAT and FQNNGV. This CDR3 has 14 residues. The V and J ends lost 3 bases and 8 bases respectively, with 13 bases between them. Together with reference TRBV11-2 and TRBJ1-4, the CDR3 gives the full variable domain: EAGVAQSPRYKIIEKRQSVAFWCNPISGHATLYWYQQILGQGPKLLIQFQNNGVVDDSQLPKDRFSAERLKGVDSTLKIQPAKLEDSAVYLCASSLSGEGEKLFFGSGTQLSVL.

The chain links TRBV5-1 to TRBJ1-5; 9 nucleotides agree with TRBD1. The junction had 6 bases not matched to a gene; V was cut back by 4 bases and J by 7 bases. Per germline, CDR1 SGHRS and CDR2 YFSETQ. This CDR3 is built from 14 residues. The CDR3 DNA follows: TGCGCCAGCAGCGGGGGACAGGGAGAGCAGCCCCAGCATTTT. This sequence encodes CASSGGQGEQPQHF.

The rearrangement links TRBV19 to TRBJ2-7, with D possibly matching TRBD1 (6 bases). The CDR3 has 14 amino acids. CDR1 is LNHDA and CDR2 is SQIVND in the germline V gene (reference sequence). V was pared by 10 bases and J by 4 bases, with 20 bases between. The CDR3 spells CATAPIQGHYEQYF. CDR3 in DNA: TGTGCCACTGCCCCAATACAGGGTCATTACGAGCAGTACTTC.

The chain carries TRBV2 and TRBJ1-1, with D unresolved. Germline-derived CDR1 and CDR2 are SNHLY and FYNNEI. This CDR3 is 15 amino acids long. The germline V and J ends were trimmed by 6 bases and 0 bases, with 14 bases remaining between them. The CDR3 loop is CASRLESFMNTEAFF. CDR3 nucleotide sequence: TGTGCCAGCAGACTCGAGAGCTTCATGAACACTGAAGCTTTCTTT.